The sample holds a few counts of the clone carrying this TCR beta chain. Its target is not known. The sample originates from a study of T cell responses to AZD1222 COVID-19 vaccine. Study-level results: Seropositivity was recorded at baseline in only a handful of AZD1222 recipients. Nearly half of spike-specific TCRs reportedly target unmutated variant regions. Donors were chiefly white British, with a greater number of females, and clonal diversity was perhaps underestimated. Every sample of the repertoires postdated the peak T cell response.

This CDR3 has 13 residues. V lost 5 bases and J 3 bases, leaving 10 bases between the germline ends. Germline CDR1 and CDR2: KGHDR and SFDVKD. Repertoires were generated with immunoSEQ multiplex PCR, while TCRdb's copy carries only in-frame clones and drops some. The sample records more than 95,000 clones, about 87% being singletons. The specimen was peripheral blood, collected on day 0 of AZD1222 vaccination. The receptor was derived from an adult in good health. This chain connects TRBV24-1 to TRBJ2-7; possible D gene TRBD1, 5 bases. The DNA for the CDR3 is TGTGCCACCAGTGGTCAGGGAAACTACGAGCAGTACTTC. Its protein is CATSGQGNYEQYF.